Detailed here is one T cell receptor beta chain. V shed 4 bases and J 9 bases; nucleotides not matched to a gene: 4. The germline V gene encodes CDR1 SGHDN and CDR2 FVKESK. The CDR3 loop spans 12 amino acids. The data belong to a study of T cell changes during pregnancy in multiple sclerosis. Sequencing used immunoSEQ multiplex PCR; TCRdb keeps in-frame clones, though not all of them. Among about 60,000 clones, around 90% were seen once, and the ten largest hold roughly 0.76%. This chain connects TRBV14 to TRBJ1-2; 8 bases are a match to TRBD1. The starting material was CD4+ T cells from peripheral blood mononuclear cells, obtained in the first trimester of pregnancy. The sequence was collected from a female donor with multiple sclerosis, enrolled in a pregnancy study. CDR3 sequence (DNA): TGTGCCAGCAGCCCAGGGGGCTGGAGCTACACCTTC. This translates into CASSPGGWSYTF. Variable domain in full (rest from reference TRBV14 and TRBJ1-2): EAGVTQFPSHSVIEKGQTVTLRCDPISGHDNLYWYRRVMGKEIKFLLHFVKESKQDESGMPNNRFLAERTGGTYSTLKVQPAELEDSGVYFCASSPGGWSYTFGSGTRLTVV.